The clone carrying this TCR beta chain was counted ten times or more. CDR3 length: 16 residues. Trimming stripped 0 bases from V and 10 bases from J, with 19 bases between. The germline gives CDR1 LGHDT, CDR2 YNNKEL (reference sequence). Researchers took RNA transcripts and amplified the TCR beta CDR3 regions from them. When the TCR CDR3 underwent first-round RT-PCR, the HTBI primer set was used. TCRdb itself ran the multiplex PCR reads through MiXCR, one entry per CDR3 protein. This sample carries hundreds of thousands of distinct CDR3 sequences, 15% to 20% of them seen once, and the ten largest clones take 3.8%. Calling Graves' hyperthyroidism stable meant ophthalmopathy did not progress within 18 months. It was roughly 10 ml of fresh peripheral blood that supplied the PBMCs. These data come from a study of T cells in Graves' hyperthyroidism and ophthalmopathy.

The chain links TRBV3-1 to TRBJ2-1, with a tentative D call TRBD1 (6 bases). The sample was blood. The origin of this receptor is a young woman with Graves' hyperthyroidism. CDR3: CASSQDWAGALREQFF. The CDR3 nucleotides are TGTGCCAGCAGCCAAGATTGGGCAGGGGCACTACGAGAGCAGTTCTTC.